A selection of T cell receptor beta chains follows, all from one sample in a study of tumor-infiltrating lymphocytes in primary liver carcinoma. One entry per CDR3 protein, called by TCRdb with MiXCR from the multiplex PCR reads. Among more than 50,000 distinct CDR3 sequences listed, 70% to 85% were seen once. Sequenced: liver tumor tissue from sampling region 2. Receptors originate from a man in his forties or fifties with primary liver carcinoma and hepatitis B virus infection. CDR3s include the opening cysteine and the closing phenylalanine or tryptophan. Fields, in order: J gene, clone size, D gene, V gene, CDR3 protein, CDR3 DNA. D genes are given only for firm matches. Size is stated for part of the rows, as once, few or many counts, or as a class when the clone is expanded.

j_call: TRBJ2-5
clone_size: .
d_call: .
v_call: TRBV12-3/TRBV12-4
cdr3_aa: CASSLGQTQGTQYF
cdr3_nt: TGTGCTAGCAGTTTAGGGCAGACTCAAGGGACCCAGTACTTC

j_call: TRBJ2-5
clone_size: once
d_call: TRBD2
v_call: TRBV29-1
cdr3_aa: CSVDRGTNESVGTQYF
cdr3_nt: TGCAGCGTCGATAGAGGGACTAACGAGAGTGTTGGGACCCAGTACTTC

j_call: TRBJ2-7
clone_size: few
d_call: TRBD2
v_call: TRBV11-2
cdr3_aa: CASSLSVGLAGGRYEQYF
cdr3_nt: TGTGCCAGCAGCTTATCCGTTGGTCTAGCGGGGGGGCGGTACGAGCAGTACTTC

j_call: TRBJ2-5
clone_size: .
d_call: .
v_call: TRBV4-1
cdr3_aa: CASSQDSGRQETQYF
cdr3_nt: TGCGCCAGCAGCCAAGATTCAGGGAGACAAGAGACCCAGTACTTC

j_call: TRBJ2-7
clone_size: .
d_call: TRBD2
v_call: TRBV6-5
cdr3_aa: CAPRPEGLAYEWYF
cdr3_nt: TGTGCCCCCAGGCCGGAGGGACTAGCCTACGAGTGGTACTTC

j_call: TRBJ2-2
clone_size: .
d_call: .
v_call: TRBV6-6
cdr3_aa: CASSSDAVGTGELFF
cdr3_nt: TGTGCCAGCAGTTCCGATGCTGTCGGGACCGGGGAGCTGTTTTTT

j_call: TRBJ2-2
clone_size: .
d_call: TRBD2
v_call: TRBV13
cdr3_aa: CDSSLLQLAGRPNGELFF
cdr3_nt: TGTGACAGCAGCTTACTGCAGCTAGCGGGAAGGCCTAACGGGGAGTTGTTTTTT

j_call: TRBJ2-3
clone_size: .
d_call: TRBD1
v_call: TRBV6-5
cdr3_aa: CTSSRTGGAQPQYF
cdr3_nt: TGTACCAGCAGTAGGACAGGGGGGGCTCAGCCCCAGTATTTT

j_call: TRBJ2-5
clone_size: .
d_call: .
v_call: TRBV11-2
cdr3_aa: CASNSDFLETQYF
cdr3_nt: TGTGCCAGTAACTCAGATTTTCTGGAGACCCAGTACTTC

j_call: TRBJ2-1
clone_size: .
d_call: TRBD2
v_call: TRBV11-1
cdr3_aa: CGSSLGLVGEVDNKQFF
cdr3_nt: TGTGGCAGCAGCCTGGGACTAGTGGGAGAAGTTGACAATAAGCAGTTCTTC

j_call: TRBJ2-7
clone_size: few
d_call: .
v_call: TRBV24-1
cdr3_aa: CATSDSAGSYEQYF
cdr3_nt: TGTGCCACCAGTGATTCAGCCGGTTCCTACGAGCAGTACTTC

j_call: TRBJ2-1
clone_size: .
d_call: TRBD1
v_call: TRBV29-1
cdr3_aa: CSGLPGQGVGEQLF
cdr3_nt: TGCAGTGGATTGCCGGGACAGGGGGTGGGTGAGCAGCTCTTC

j_call: TRBJ2-1
clone_size: .
d_call: .
v_call: TRBV5-4
cdr3_aa: CASCLLAGGSYDEQFF
cdr3_nt: TGTGCCAGCTGCTTGTTAGCCGGGGGCTCCTACGATGAGCAGTTCTTC

j_call: TRBJ2-1
clone_size: .
d_call: .
v_call: TRBV11-1
cdr3_aa: CASSPRGGGYNEQFF
cdr3_nt: TGTGCCAGCAGCCCAAGGGGGGGAGGCTACAATGAGCAGTTCTTC

j_call: TRBJ2-1
clone_size: .
d_call: .
v_call: TRBV29-1
cdr3_aa: CSVEVTTHNEQLF
cdr3_nt: TGCAGCGTTGAAGTTACTACTCACAATGAGCAGTTATTC

j_call: TRBJ2-7
clone_size: .
d_call: .
v_call: TRBV2
cdr3_aa: CASSLLEGSYEQYF
cdr3_nt: TGTGCCAGCAGTCTATTAGAGGGGTCCTACGAGCAGTACTTC

j_call: TRBJ2-1
clone_size: .
d_call: .
v_call: TRBV12-3/TRBV12-4
cdr3_aa: CVSSPPTVRRDEQCF
cdr3_nt: TGTGTCAGCAGCCCTCCAACGGTTAGGCGGGATGAGCAGTGCTTC

j_call: TRBJ2-3
clone_size: once
d_call: TRBD2
v_call: TRBV11-2
cdr3_aa: CVGGAREPPDTQYF
cdr3_nt: TGTGTCGGGGGGGCACGGGAGCCCCCAGATACGCAGTATTTT

j_call: TRBJ1-1
clone_size: once
d_call: .
v_call: TRBV11-3
cdr3_aa: CASSSARGTEAFF
cdr3_nt: TGTGCTAGCAGCTCAGCAAGGGGGACTGAAGCTTTCTTT

j_call: TRBJ2-7
clone_size: .
d_call: .
v_call: TRBV11-2
cdr3_aa: CASTLNPGGLDEQYF
cdr3_nt: TGTGCCAGCACCTTAAATCCCGGAGGGTTGGACGAGCAGTACTTC

j_call: TRBJ2-7
clone_size: few
d_call: .
v_call: TRBV18
cdr3_aa: CASSPRGGAGSDYEQYF
cdr3_nt: TGTGCCAGCTCACCCCGAGGGGGAGCGGGATCGGACTACGAGCAGTACTTC

j_call: TRBJ2-1
clone_size: .
d_call: TRBD1
v_call: TRBV6-5
cdr3_aa: CASSPFFPGQGYNEQFF
cdr3_nt: TGTGCCAGCAGTCCCTTTTTCCCAGGACAGGGCTACAATGAGCAGTTCTTC

j_call: TRBJ2-5
clone_size: .
d_call: .
v_call: TRBV29-1
cdr3_aa: CSVDRITGETQYF
cdr3_nt: TGCAGCGTTGACAGGATAACCGGAGAGACCCAATACTTC

j_call: TRBJ2-3
clone_size: .
d_call: .
v_call: TRBV12-3/TRBV12-4
cdr3_aa: CASTQVVGATDTQYF
cdr3_nt: TGTGCCAGCACCCAGGTAGTGGGCGCCACAGATACTCAGTATTTC

j_call: TRBJ1-6
clone_size: .
d_call: .
v_call: TRBV11-2
cdr3_aa: CTSSLGVSLEGSPLHF
cdr3_nt: TGTACCAGCAGCTTAGGGGTCTCTCTAGAAGGTTCACCTCTCCACTTT

j_call: TRBJ1-4
clone_size: once
d_call: .
v_call: TRBV12-3/TRBV12-4
cdr3_aa: CTSSLLGATNGKLFF
cdr3_nt: TGTACCAGCAGTTTGTTGGGGGCAACTAATGGAAAACTGTTTTTT

j_call: TRBJ2-7
clone_size: .
d_call: .
v_call: TRBV29-1
cdr3_aa: CSVEGDGPCEQYF
cdr3_nt: TGCAGCGTTGAGGGAGACGGCCCCTGCGAGCAGTACTTC

j_call: TRBJ2-1
clone_size: .
d_call: TRBD1
v_call: TRBV29-1
cdr3_aa: CSAVSGTGYNEQFF
cdr3_nt: TGCAGCGCTGTCTCCGGGACAGGCTACAATGAGCAGTTCTTC

j_call: TRBJ2-6
clone_size: .
d_call: TRBD1
v_call: TRBV11-2
cdr3_aa: CASSLGQGISGTNVLTF
cdr3_nt: TGTGCCAGCAGCTTGGGACAGGGAATCTCTGGGACAAACGTCCTGACTTTC

j_call: TRBJ2-1
clone_size: .
d_call: TRBD2
v_call: TRBV11-2
cdr3_aa: CASSLRPSGRIYEQLF
cdr3_nt: TGTGCCAGCAGCTTGCGCCCCAGCGGGAGAATCTATGAGCAGCTCTTC

j_call: TRBJ1-2
clone_size: few
d_call: TRBD1
v_call: TRBV2
cdr3_aa: CASSLDRALFTF
cdr3_nt: TGTGCCAGCAGCCTGGACAGGGCCTTGTTCACCTTC

j_call: TRBJ2-7
clone_size: .
d_call: .
v_call: TRBV6-1
cdr3_aa: CASEWVFYEQYF
cdr3_nt: TGTGCCAGTGAATGGGTTTTCTACGAGCAGTACTTC

j_call: TRBJ2-1
clone_size: .
d_call: .
v_call: TRBV12-3/TRBV12-4
cdr3_aa: CASITGRRGNEQFF
cdr3_nt: TGTGCCAGTATTACAGGTCGGAGGGGCAATGAGCAGTTCTTC

j_call: TRBJ2-5
clone_size: once
d_call: TRBD1
v_call: TRBV5-4
cdr3_aa: CASNSDRGLETQNF
cdr3_nt: TGTGCTAGCAACTCGGACAGGGGGCTGGAGACCCAGAACTTC

j_call: TRBJ2-3
clone_size: .
d_call: .
v_call: TRBV14
cdr3_aa: CVSSQGRASTDTQYF
cdr3_nt: TGTGTCAGCAGCCAAGGACGGGCTAGCACGGATACGCAGTATTTT

j_call: TRBJ2-3
clone_size: once
d_call: .
v_call: TRBV28
cdr3_aa: CASSFQGYSTDTQFF
cdr3_nt: TGTGCCAGCAGTTTTCAGGGATATAGCACAGATACGCAGTTTTTT

j_call: TRBJ2-1
clone_size: .
d_call: TRBD2
v_call: TRBV11-2
cdr3_aa: CASSMDIGLAMGEHLF
cdr3_nt: TGTGCCAGCAGCATGGATATCGGACTAGCCATGGGTGAGCATCTCTTC

j_call: TRBJ2-7
clone_size: .
d_call: TRBD1
v_call: TRBV6-1
cdr3_aa: CASSGGVSGQGGWSSYEQYF
cdr3_nt: TGTGCCAGCAGTGGAGGGGTTTCGGGACAGGGAGGATGGAGCTCCTACGAGCAGTACTTC

j_call: TRBJ2-3
clone_size: .
d_call: .
v_call: TRBV11-2
cdr3_aa: CAGGVREPADTRHF
cdr3_nt: TGTGCCGGAGGGGTACGGGAGCCCGCAGATACGCGGCATTTT

j_call: TRBJ2-4
clone_size: .
d_call: TRBD2
v_call: TRBV4-1
cdr3_aa: CASSQVPGTSSAKNIQYF
cdr3_nt: TGCGCCAGCAGCCAGGTTCCCGGGACTAGCTCCGCCAAAAACATTCAGTACTTC

j_call: TRBJ2-7
clone_size: .
d_call: .
v_call: TRBV11-2
cdr3_aa: CADSMTQGGQVHGLYEQYF
cdr3_nt: TGTGCCGACAGCATGACACAGGGTGGACAAGTCCATGGACTCTACGAGCAGTACTTC

j_call: TRBJ2-1
clone_size: .
d_call: TRBD1
v_call: TRBV6-5
cdr3_aa: CASGKQGSSYDEQFF
cdr3_nt: TGTGCCAGCGGCAAACAGGGGAGCTCCTACGATGAGCAGTTCTTC

j_call: TRBJ1-1
clone_size: many
d_call: .
v_call: TRBV6-6
cdr3_aa: CASSYSLLGTEAFF
cdr3_nt: TGTGCCAGCAGTTACTCACTCCTCGGAACTGAAGCTTTCTTT

j_call: TRBJ2-1
clone_size: .
d_call: .
v_call: TRBV6-1
cdr3_aa: CTSIEARGLYNEQFF
cdr3_nt: TGCACCAGCATTGAAGCAAGGGGACTTTACAATGAGCAGTTCTTC

j_call: TRBJ2-1
clone_size: many
d_call: TRBD2
v_call: TRBV4-1
cdr3_aa: CASSQDLSSGFNEQFF
cdr3_nt: TGCGCCAGCAGCCAAGATTTGTCTAGCGGGTTTAATGAGCAGTTCTTC

j_call: TRBJ2-7
clone_size: once
d_call: TRBD1
v_call: TRBV11-2
cdr3_aa: CSGSSTGGRRYEQYF
cdr3_nt: TGTTCCGGCAGTTCTACAGGGGGCCGGAGGTACGAGCAGTACTTC

j_call: TRBJ1-6
clone_size: .
d_call: TRBD1
v_call: TRBV12-3/TRBV12-4
cdr3_aa: CASISTTGRNRPLHF
cdr3_nt: TGTGCCAGCATTTCCACGACAGGGCGTAATCGACCCCTCCACTTT

j_call: TRBJ2-5
clone_size: .
d_call: TRBD1
v_call: TRBV4-2
cdr3_aa: CANSQEQGAGVTQYF
cdr3_nt: TGTGCCAACAGCCAAGAACAGGGGGCAGGGGTGACCCAGTACTTC